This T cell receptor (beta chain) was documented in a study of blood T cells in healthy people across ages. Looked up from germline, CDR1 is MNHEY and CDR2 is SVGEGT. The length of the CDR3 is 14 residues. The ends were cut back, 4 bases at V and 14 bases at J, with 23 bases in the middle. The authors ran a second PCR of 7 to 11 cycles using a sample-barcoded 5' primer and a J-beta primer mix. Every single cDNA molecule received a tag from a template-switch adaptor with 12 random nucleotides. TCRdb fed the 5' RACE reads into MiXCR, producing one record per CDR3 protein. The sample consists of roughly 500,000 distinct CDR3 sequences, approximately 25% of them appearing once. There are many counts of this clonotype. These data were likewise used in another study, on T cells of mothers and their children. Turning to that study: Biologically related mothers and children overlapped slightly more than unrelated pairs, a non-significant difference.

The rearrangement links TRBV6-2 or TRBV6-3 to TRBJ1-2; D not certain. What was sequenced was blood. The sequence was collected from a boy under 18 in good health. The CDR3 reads CASSSVTGSKGTTF. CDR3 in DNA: TGTGCCAGCAGTTCTGTGACGGGGAGTAAAGGTACGACCTTC.